This TCR beta chain was captured in a study of blood T cells in healthy people across ages. Overall study: Through template switching, about one barcoded beta molecule was captured per two T cells, as measured in model experiments. Study results and limitations: The study regarded diversity estimates from one million T cells as underestimates. Leaving the PBMCs unsorted stopped any conclusive comparison of naive versus antigen-experienced cells. The recorded TCR beta diversity per million T cells decreased in a roughly linear manner with age.

In its sample, this clonotype was seen many times. Its antigen is still unknown. A second PCR, run for about 7 to 11 cycles, used a sample-barcoded 5' primer plus a J-beta primer mix. TCRdb reprocessed the 5' RACE reads via MiXCR and lists one record per CDR3 protein. Of around 990,000 distinct CDR3 sequences listed, about 25% were seen once; the top ten hold about 0.69%. This sample was shared with a second study, whose subject was T cells of mothers and their children.

The receptor comes from a girl aged 2-10 years in good health. Sample: blood.

The CDR3 region has the DNA TGTGCCAGCGGATTAGCGGGGGCCACAGATACGCAGTATTTT. It encodes CASGLAGATDTQYF. This chain links TRBV2 with TRBJ2-3, with TRBD2 identical over 9 bases. CDR3 length: 14 amino acids. CDR1 and CDR2 (germline): SNHLY, FYNNEI. The trim removed 8 bases at V and 2 bases at J, leaving 5 bases unmatched.